This T cell receptor beta chain was found in a study of blood T cell repertoires in COVID-19. Using immunoSEQ multiplex PCR, the repertoire was profiled, and TCRdb retains in-frame clones only, with some absent. The sample lists over 100,000 clones, approximately 85% seen once, with under 5.5% in the top ten. J lost 6 bases, V lost 8 bases, and 8 bases had no gene match. The CDR3 contains 14 residues. CDR1 is MNHEY and CDR2 is SVGAGI in the germline V gene. The chain links TRBV6-5 to TRBJ1-5; 9 nucleotides line up with TRBD1. The TCR was taken from a man aged 55 to 70 with acute or convalescent COVID-19. The sample consisted of peripheral blood. The CDR3 region is CASGRTGAGQPQHF. The CDR3, as DNA: TGTGCCAGCGGTAGGACAGGGGCAGGTCAGCCCCAGCATTTT.